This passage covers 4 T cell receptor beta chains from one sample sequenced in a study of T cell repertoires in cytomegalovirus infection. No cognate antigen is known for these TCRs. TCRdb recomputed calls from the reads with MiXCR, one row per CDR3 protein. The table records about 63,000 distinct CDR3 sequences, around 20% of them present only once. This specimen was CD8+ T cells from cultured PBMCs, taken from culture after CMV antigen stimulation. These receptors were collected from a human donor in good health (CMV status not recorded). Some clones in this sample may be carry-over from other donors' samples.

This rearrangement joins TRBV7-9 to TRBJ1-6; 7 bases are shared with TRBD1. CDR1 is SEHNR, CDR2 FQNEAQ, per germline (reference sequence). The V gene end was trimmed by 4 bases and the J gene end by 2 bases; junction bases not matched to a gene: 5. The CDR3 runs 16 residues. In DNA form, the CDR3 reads TGTGCCAGCAGCTCAGGACAGGTCCCCTATAATTCACCCCTCCACTTT. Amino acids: CASSSGQVPYNSPLHF.

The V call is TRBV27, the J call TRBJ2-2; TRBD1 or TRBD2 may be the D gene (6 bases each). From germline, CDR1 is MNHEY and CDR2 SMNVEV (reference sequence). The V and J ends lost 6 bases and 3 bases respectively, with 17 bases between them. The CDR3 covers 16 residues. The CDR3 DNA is TGTGCCAGCAGAGGGGGGAGCAATGTTTACACCGGGGAGCTGTTTTTT. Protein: CASRGGSNVYTGELFF.

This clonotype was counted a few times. The CDR3 DNA follows: TGTGCCAGCAGTTTCACAGGGGACGGAAACACCATATATTTT. Translation gives CASSFTGDGNTIYF. The chain has TRBV12-3 or TRBV12-4 and TRBJ1-3; 7 nucleotides align to TRBD1. With V trimmed by 3 bases and J by 4 bases, 3 bases remained unmatched. This CDR3 is 14 amino acids long.

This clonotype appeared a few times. For the CDR3, the DNA is TGTGCCAGCAGCTCAGCCGGGATCCCCCATGGCTACACCTTC. Residues: CASSSAGIPHGYTF. The chain couples TRBV7-2 to TRBJ1-2, with D hard to call. This CDR3 is built from 14 residues. The germline V gene has CDR1 SGHTA and CDR2 FQGNSA. Trimming removed 4 bases at V and 6 bases at J, with 15 bases between.